This T cell receptor beta chain was recorded in a study of Ad26.COV2.S vaccination and SARS-CoV-2 variants (dated by TCRdb to the early 2020s). Broadly, across the study: Vaccine-arm donors were drawn from COV1001, a multicentre, randomized, double-blind, placebo-controlled phase I-IIa trial of Ad26.COV2.S in healthy adults. Ad26.COV2.S was administered intramuscularly at 5 x 10^10 or 1 x 10^11 viral particles, either as a single shot or as two shots given 56 days apart. Sequencing of the TCRbeta repertoire served to evaluate the specificity and breadth of SARS-CoV-2-reactive T cell receptors following Ad26.COV2.S vaccination. The TCR-sequenced set comprised about 30 samples: around 20 Ad26.COV2.S vaccine recipients, 5 placebo recipients and 8 SARS-CoV-2 convalescent individuals. Participants in the trial were split at random into five groups of five each, receiving low-dose or high-dose Ad26.COV2.S once or twice, or else placebo on both occasions. Throughout the experiments and outcome assessment, investigators stayed blinded to trial group allocation. What the authors observed across the whole study: Vaccine and placebo recipients had similar non-spike TCR breadth, a finding consistent with the vaccine containing only spike. Substantial breadth of spike-specific CD8+ and CD4+ T cell responses was reported after vaccination. Spike-specific TCR breadth was higher in Ad26.COV2.S recipients than in placebo recipients (P = 0.0014). The study was not powered for comparison of responses between vaccine doses or regimens. It was noted by the authors that total T cell responses may have been underestimated by the TCR breadth and depth analyses.

The treatment or condition label here, explained by the study, means: around 19 received Ad26.COV2.S at low or high dose, single or two shots; about 5 received placebo; per-sample allocation not given. Repertoires of vaccine and placebo recipients were sequenced from samples taken on day 63 after the first injection. Between 29 July and 7 August 2020, Cohort 1b enrolled about two dozen adults aged 18-55 years at one site in Boston, USA. As a vaccine, Ad26.COV2.S was a replication-incompetent adenovirus type 26 vector that expressed a prefusion-stabilized SARS-CoV-2 spike protein derived from the original Wuhan strain. The immunoSEQ Assay was used to sequence TCRbeta CDR3 regions. After extraction, genomic DNA underwent amplification by bias-controlled multiplex PCR, followed by high-throughput sequencing. In the source study's methods: To quantify the absolute abundance of every unique TCRbeta CDR3 region, sequences were collapsed and filtered. T cell fraction was estimated by normalizing TCRbeta template counts to usable DNA, with usable DNA measured through amplification of reference genes found in all nucleated cells. Repertoire TCRs were annotated as SARS-CoV-2-specific by exact matching of V gene, CDR3 amino acid sequence and J gene to a known reactive TCR set. The reference SARS-CoV-2 TCR set was derived from MIRA and filtered for enrichment in COVID-19-positive ImmuneCODE repertoires, a step that removed public or cross-reactive TCRs. Drawing on the MIRA antigens, annotated TCRs were analysed further at the level of specific ORF or position within ORF. Depth was the summed frequency of annotated unique rearrangements, while breadth was defined as annotated unique rearrangements over total unique productive rearrangements. TCR breadth was compared between groups using two-sided Wilcoxon rank-sum tests. TCRdb took this table from immuneACCESS and kept in-frame rearrangements with V and J called. Such tables lack part of the clones; where checked against another copy, unresolved V genes explain under half of the gap, and the rest is unexplained. That table furnishes V, J and clone size, whereas the DNA furnished D and trimming. This sample gives roughly 390,000 clones in total; 80% to 90% of them show up just once. 3.5% of the sample lies in the top ten.

This clone was detected once. There is no known antigen for this receptor. It has no much larger one-base neighbor in the sample; base qualities were not kept. The CDR3, cysteine through phenylalanine, is 14 amino acids long. CDR3 DNA only is kept here, 42 bases in frame from base 1. Based on the germline V gene, the CDR1 and CDR2 sequences are SNHLY and FYNNEI. V is cut back by 6 bases and J by 3 bases, with 7 bases in the junction unmatched. This chain is built from TRBV2 and TRBJ1-1; 7 bases in the junction line up with TRBD1. The starting material was peripheral blood, obtained in a trial of Ad26.COV2.S vaccine versus placebo. The sequence was obtained from a person between 18 and 60 years old who received the Ad26.COV2.S COVID-19 vaccine or a placebo. The bases are TGTGCCAGCAGGTACAGGGGCTTCGACACTGAAGCTTTCTTT. Its translation is CASRYRGFDTEAFF.